This TCR beta chain was found in a study of T cell repertoires in cytomegalovirus infection. The germline V gene has CDR1 SGHVT and CDR2 SQSDAQ. The ends were cut back, 3 bases at V and 2 bases at J, with 15 bases in the middle. The CDR3 is 16 amino acids. Regarding the study as a whole: Pooled public TCR beta family frequency picked out CMV carriers with the relevant HLA. Ex vivo, HLA-C-restricted CMV-specific TCR beta clonotypes prevailed over the rest of the response.

Concerning this clonotype: Antigen unknown. This clone may be a read error of a much larger clone one base away.

TCRdb independently ran MiXCR on the reads; one entry per CDR3 protein. The sample yields about 140,000 distinct CDR3 sequences, 5% to 6.5% seen once. The receptor was isolated from a human donor in good health (CMV status not recorded). Some clones in this sample may be carry-over from other donors' samples. The rearrangement joins TRBV7-4 to TRBJ2-3; the D is unclear. Specimen: PBMCs. CDR3 DNA: TGTGCCAGCAGCTTTAGCACCCCAGCCTCCACAGATACGCAGTATTTT. Its protein is CASSFSTPASTDTQYF.